This T cell receptor (beta chain) was captured by sequencing in a study of graft-versus-host responses after intestinal transplantation. Study-wide context: Anti-thymocyte globulin served as induction for all recipients, who then took tacrolimus and steroids for about three years. Findings of the study overall: Some GvH clones appeared in ileal mucosa or blood before recipient bone marrow.

The V gene's germline CDR1 is MNHEY and CDR2 SVGAGI. V lost 2 bases and J 2 bases, leaving 15 bases between the germline ends. The CDR3 is 16 amino acids. Here immunoSEQ multiplex PCR was the method, and the copy in TCRdb shows in-frame clones only, minus some. The sample lists around 87,000 clones, less than 95% occurring once. Notes on this clone: Its antigen remains unidentified.

The sequence was collected from a human donor who was the organ donor for an intestinal transplant. The chain is built from TRBV6-5 and TRBJ1-2, with a tentative D call TRBD1 (6 bases). The sequenced sample was unstimulated CD8+ T cells sorted from spleen or lymph node cells, obtained before transplant. CDR3 coding DNA: TGTGCCAGCAGTTACGGACGTTGGGACACAAACTATGGCTACACCTTC. It specifies CASSYGRWDTNYGYTF.